These T cell receptor beta chains were read from a single sample in a study of shared clonotypes between healthy human individuals. Libraries were prepared by immunoSEQ multiplex PCR; TCRdb keeps only in-frame clonotypes and omits some of them. Of 2 million or so clones in the sample, 90% to 95% were seen once. Specimen: naive CD4+ T cells sorted from blood. Source of these receptors: a man aged 18 to 35 in good health. Each CDR3 is given without its conserved first and last residue. A row's size may be missing; if present it is once, few, many or a size class.

>-|TRBV30
AWSSRLAGGEQF
>-|TRBV7-8
ASSLVVIETQY
>-|TRBV27
ASSRGRGPYEQY
>-|TRBV28
ASSLPLRGNTGELF
>-|TRBV18
ASSPPSQFLEQY
>-|TRBV11-2
ASSLGTSGANEQF
>few|TRBV18
ASSPPGTAGYT
>-|TRBV7-9
ASSPSAATGPQY
>once|TRBV5-6
ASSLKGAGEKLF
>-|TRBV7-2
ASSLSRDESFQY
>-|TRBV4-3
ASSHLSGRLTDTQY
>-|TRBV30
AWMSGLGGTEAF
>-|TRBV6-5
ASLPRLGVTEAF
>-|TRBV28
ASSTMQGRGEKLF
>-|TRBV10-2
ASGWLSNQPQH
>-|TRBV11-2
ASSPQENPYGYT
>-|TRBV28
ASSLRAAYEQY
>-|TRBV4-1
ASSQDGSGPGNTIY
>-|TRBV9
ASSVATSRYQETQY
>once|TRBV5-1
ASGPNRAFQETQY
>-|TRBV28
TTSSYNSPLH
>-|TRBV5-1
ASSLDRQGDQPQH
>-|TRBV11-2
ASSLGSSNQPQH
>-|TRBV11-2
ASSSGRGSYNEQF
>-|TRBV11-2
ASSLGAGYYNEQF
>-|TRBV18
ASSPLSTGVGEQF
>-|TRBV25-1
ASSDSGGLYNEQF
>-|TRBV6-5
ASSSRRLAGTYEQY
>-|TRBV6-4
ASSPLAGVGYNEQF
>-|TRBV6-6
ASSLASVPYEQY
>-|TRBV6-5
ASGSGGGSYEQY
>-|TRBV4-1
ASSQPGQGNYGYT